This T cell receptor beta chain was profiled in a study of shared clonotypes between healthy human individuals. Overall study context: Three CD4 naive, three CD4 memory, two CD8 naive and one CD8 memory plate were used per donor.

Study results and limitations: The small donor group covered limited genetic and exposure diversity.

Splitting of CD4+ cells produced CD45RA+ naive and CD45RA-negative memory subsets. The V gene's germline CDR1 is MNHEY and CDR2 SVGAGI. V lost 3 bases and J lost 6, with 11 bases in between. The CDR3 runs to 14 residues. Produced via immunoSEQ multiplex PCR; TCRdb's table is partial and in-frame only. The sample holds some 2.4 million clones, roughly 93% seen once. On this clone itself: What it binds is unknown.

V and J are TRBV6-5 and TRBJ1-4; D may be TRBD1 (6 bases). This clonotype was sampled from a man aged 18 to 35 in good health. Some clones in this sample may be carry-over from other donors' samples. The sequenced material came from naive CD4+ T cells from PBMCs. Noted subset: CD45RA+ positively selected. In nucleotides, the CDR3 is TGTGCCAGCAGTTATTCAGGGGAGGATGAAAAACTGTTTTTT. The encoded protein is CASSYSGEDEKLFF.